This is a list of T cell receptor beta chains from one sample in a study of vaccination effects on CD4 cells after COVID-19. For these TCRs, the target antigens are not known. Profiled with immunoSEQ multiplex PCR; TCRdb holds only in-frame clones, not every one. This table has 22,000 or so clones, around 75% appearing once. The sample here was CD4+ T cells from PBMCs cultured with a peptide pool, taken before COVID-19 vaccination. The receptors here all came from a human donor who had a prior SARS-CoV-2 infection. Each CDR3 is given with its conserved first and last residue. The D gene is left open where the match is weak. Only some rows state a clone size, as once, few, many or a class for expanded clones.

V	J	D	length	size	CDR3	DNA
TRBV12-3/TRBV12-4	TRBJ1-5	NA	12	once	CASSLFRQPQHF	TGTGCCAGCAGTTTATTCCGTCAGCCCCAGCATTTT
TRBV30	TRBJ1-1	NA	12	NA	CALSPRGTEAFF	TGTGCCTTATCGCCCAGGGGAACTGAAGCTTTCTTT
TRBV20-1	TRBJ1-4	NA	11	NA	CSAVPGQPISF	TGCAGTGCCGTCCCCGGACAGCCCATTTCCTTT
TRBV5-4	TRBJ2-3	NA	15	NA	CASSGRTVSTDTQYF	TGTGCCAGCAGCGGAAGGACAGTTAGCACAGATACGCAGTATTTT
TRBV5-1	TRBJ2-7	TRBD1	14	NA	CASSPGQGSHEQYF	TGCGCCAGCAGCCCGGGACAGGGCTCCCACGAGCAGTACTTC
TRBV6-5	TRBJ1-6	NA	14	NA	CASSRTVINSPLHF	TGTGCCAGCAGTCGGACTGTGATTAATTCACCCCTCCACTTT
TRBV5-1	TRBJ2-4	NA	16	NA	CASSLGDSTGVGQQYF	TGCGCCAGCAGCTTGGGGGACTCGACAGGCGTCGGGCAGCAGTACTTC
TRBV6-2/TRBV6-3	TRBJ2-7	NA	11	NA	CASSQNYEQYF	TGTGCCAGCAGTCAAAACTACGAGCAGTACTTC
TRBV7-8	TRBJ2-6	NA	16	NA	CASSSLAPAGANVLTF	TGTGCCAGCAGCTCTCTAGCCCCGGCTGGGGCCAACGTCCTGACTTTC
TRBV10-3	TRBJ2-1	TRBD2	12	NA	CASSGAYNEQFF	TGTGCCAGTAGCGGGGCCTACAATGAGCAGTTCTTC
TRBV12-3/TRBV12-4	TRBJ2-7	TRBD1	13	NA	CASSKQGKHEQYF	TGTGCCAGCAGTAAACAGGGGAAACACGAGCAGTACTTC
TRBV2	TRBJ1-2	TRBD1	12	few	CASSGTGDGYTF	TGTGCCAGCAGTGGGACAGGGGATGGCTACACCTTC
TRBV6-4	TRBJ2-3	TRBD2	15	few	CASSVAGGATDTQYF	TGTGCCAGCAGTGTAGCGGGAGGCGCCACAGATACGCAGTATTTT
TRBV5-8	TRBJ1-3	TRBD1	17	NA	CASSPWDSLFSGNTIYF	TGTGCCAGCAGCCCCTGGGACAGCCTATTCTCTGGAAACACCATATATTTT
TRBV7-2	TRBJ1-1	NA	15	few	CASIAGGGLNTEAFF	TGTGCCAGCATCGCCGGGGGAGGCTTGAACACTGAAGCTTTCTTT